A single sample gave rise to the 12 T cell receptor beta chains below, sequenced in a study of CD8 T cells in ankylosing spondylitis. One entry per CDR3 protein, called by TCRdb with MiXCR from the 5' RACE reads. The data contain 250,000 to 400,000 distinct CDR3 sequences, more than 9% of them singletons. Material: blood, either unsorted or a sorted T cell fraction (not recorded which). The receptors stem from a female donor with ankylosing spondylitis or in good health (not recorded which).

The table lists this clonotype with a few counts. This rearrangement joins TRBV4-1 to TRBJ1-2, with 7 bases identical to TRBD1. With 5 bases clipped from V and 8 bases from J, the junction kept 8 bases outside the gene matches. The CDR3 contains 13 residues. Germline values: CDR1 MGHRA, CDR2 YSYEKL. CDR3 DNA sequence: TGCGCCAGCAGCTCGAGGGGGCTAGGAGGCTACACCTTC. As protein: CASSSRGLGGYTF.

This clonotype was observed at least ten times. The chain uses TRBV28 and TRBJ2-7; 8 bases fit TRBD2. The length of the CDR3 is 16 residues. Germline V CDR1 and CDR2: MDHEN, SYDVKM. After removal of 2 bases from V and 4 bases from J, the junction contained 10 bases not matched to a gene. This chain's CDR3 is CASSLLMGTSAYEQYF. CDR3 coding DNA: TGTGCCAGCAGTTTACTGATGGGGACTAGTGCTTACGAGCAGTACTTC.

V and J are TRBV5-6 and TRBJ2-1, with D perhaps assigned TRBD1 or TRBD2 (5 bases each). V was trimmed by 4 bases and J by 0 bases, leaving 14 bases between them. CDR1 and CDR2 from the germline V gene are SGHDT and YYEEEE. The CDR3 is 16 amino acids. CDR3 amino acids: CASSPLGESSYNEQFF. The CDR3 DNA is TGTGCCAGCAGCCCCCTGGGGGAAAGCTCCTACAATGAGCAGTTCTTC.

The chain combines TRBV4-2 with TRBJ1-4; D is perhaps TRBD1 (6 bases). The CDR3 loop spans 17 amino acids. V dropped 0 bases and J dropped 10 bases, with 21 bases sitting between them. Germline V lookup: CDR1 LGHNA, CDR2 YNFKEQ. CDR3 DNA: TGTGCCAGCAGCCAAGAGCGGGGGCAGGGATCGGCGGCAAAACTGTTTTTT. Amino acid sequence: CASSQERGQGSAAKLFF.

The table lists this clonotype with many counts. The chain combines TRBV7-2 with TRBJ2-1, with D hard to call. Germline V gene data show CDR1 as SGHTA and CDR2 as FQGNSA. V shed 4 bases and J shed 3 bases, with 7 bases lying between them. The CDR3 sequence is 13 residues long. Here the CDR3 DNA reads TGTGCCAGCAGCTCTACAGTCTACAATGAGCAGTTCTTC. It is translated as CASSSTVYNEQFF.

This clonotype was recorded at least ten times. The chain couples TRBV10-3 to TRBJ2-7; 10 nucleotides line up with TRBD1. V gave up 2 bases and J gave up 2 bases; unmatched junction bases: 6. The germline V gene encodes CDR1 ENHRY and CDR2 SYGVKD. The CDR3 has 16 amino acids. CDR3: CAISEGGTGVPYEQYF. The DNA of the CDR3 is TGTGCCATCAGTGAGGGGGGGACAGGGGTTCCCTACGAGCAGTACTTC.

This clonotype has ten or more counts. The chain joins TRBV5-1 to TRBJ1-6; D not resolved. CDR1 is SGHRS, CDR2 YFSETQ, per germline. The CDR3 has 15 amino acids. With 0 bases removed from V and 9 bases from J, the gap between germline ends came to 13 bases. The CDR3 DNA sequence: TGCGCCAGCAGCTTGGGGTCCAGGTTTATTTCACCCCTCCACTTT. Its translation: CASSLGSRFISPLHF.

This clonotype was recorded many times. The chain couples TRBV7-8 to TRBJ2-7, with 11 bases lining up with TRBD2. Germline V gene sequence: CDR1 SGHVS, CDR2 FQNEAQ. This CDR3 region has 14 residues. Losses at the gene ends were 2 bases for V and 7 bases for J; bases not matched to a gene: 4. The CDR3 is CASSLTSGSLEQYF. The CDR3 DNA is TGTGCCAGCAGCTTAACTAGCGGGAGTTTAGAGCAGTACTTC. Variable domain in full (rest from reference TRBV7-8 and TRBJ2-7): GAGVSQSPRYKVAKRGQDVALRCDPISGHVSLFWYQQALGQGPEFLTYFQNEAQLDKSGLPSDRFFAERPEGSVSTLKIQRTQQEDSAVYLCASSLTSGSLEQYFGPGTRLTVT.

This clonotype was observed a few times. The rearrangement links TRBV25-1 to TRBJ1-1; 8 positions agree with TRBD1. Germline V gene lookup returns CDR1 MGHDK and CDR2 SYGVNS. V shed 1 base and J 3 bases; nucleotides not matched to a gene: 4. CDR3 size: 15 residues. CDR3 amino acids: CASSESRQGHTEAFF. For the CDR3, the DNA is TGTGCCAGCAGTGAATCGAGACAGGGGCACACTGAAGCTTTCTTT.

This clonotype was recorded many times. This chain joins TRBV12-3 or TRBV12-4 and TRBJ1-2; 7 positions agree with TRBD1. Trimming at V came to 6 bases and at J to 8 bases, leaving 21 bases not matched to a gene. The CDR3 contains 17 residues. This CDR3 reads CASSKTGTAQRAEGYTF. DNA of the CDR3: TGTGCCAGCAGCAAGACGGGGACAGCTCAAAGAGCAGAGGGCTACACCTTC.

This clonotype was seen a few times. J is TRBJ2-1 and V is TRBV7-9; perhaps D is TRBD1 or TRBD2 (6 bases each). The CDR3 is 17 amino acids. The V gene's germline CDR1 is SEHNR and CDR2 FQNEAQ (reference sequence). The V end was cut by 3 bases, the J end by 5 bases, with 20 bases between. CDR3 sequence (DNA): TGTGCCAGCAGCTTGGCCCCACTAGGGGGGATCCACAATGAGCAGTTCTTC. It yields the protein CASSLAPLGGIHNEQFF.

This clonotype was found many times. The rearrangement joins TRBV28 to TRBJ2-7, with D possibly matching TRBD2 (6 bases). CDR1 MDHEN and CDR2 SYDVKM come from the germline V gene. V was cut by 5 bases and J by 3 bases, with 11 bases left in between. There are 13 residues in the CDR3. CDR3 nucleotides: TGTGCCAGCAGTCCCGGGGACTTCTACGAGCAGTACTTC. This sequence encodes CASSPGDFYEQYF.